The entry below describes one T cell receptor beta chain. V was pared by 3 bases and J by 8 bases, with 16 bases between. The V gene's germline CDR1 is SEHNR and CDR2 FQNEAQ (reference sequence). The CDR3 extends over 14 amino acids. Libraries were prepared by immunoSEQ multiplex PCR; TCRdb keeps only in-frame clonotypes and omits some of them. The repertoire holds a few million clones, with approximately 94% as singletons. These data are taken from a study of shared clonotypes between healthy human individuals. The sequenced material came from naive CD4+ T cells sorted from blood. Sample subset: CD45RA+ positively selected. The chain recombines TRBV7-9 with TRBJ1-2; TRBD1 is a possible D gene (6 bases). The sequence was collected from a man between 18 and 29 years old in good health. The CDR3 reads CASSLGGAPGGYTF. In DNA, the CDR3 is TGTGCCAGCAGCTTGGGGGGCGCGCCTGGCGGCTACACCTTC.